A selection of T cell receptor beta chains follows, all from one sample in a study of identical twins. From the 5' RACE reads, TCRdb called clonotypes with MiXCR, one entry per CDR3 protein. The sample lists around 450,000 distinct CDR3 sequences, 12% to 15% seen once, with approximately 0.52% in the top ten. Another study also made use of these data, one on yellow fever vaccine responses in identical twins.

Sequenced: CD4+ T cells sorted from blood. All receptors derive from a woman under 30 in good health. The CDR3 runs from the conserved cysteine through the conserved F or W. The order of the fields is D gene, clone size, V gene, J gene, CDR3 protein, CDR3 DNA. The D gene is left open where the match is weak. Rows may omit the clone size; those that give it use once, few, many or a size class.

>TRBD2|-|TRBV7-9|TRBJ2-5
CASSTRTSGETQYF
TGTGCCAGCAGCACCCGGACTAGCGGTGAGACCCAGTACTTC
>-|many|TRBV20-1|TRBJ2-1
CSALGGDGSSYNEQFF
TGCAGTGCTCTTGGGGGAGACGGAAGCTCCTACAATGAGCAGTTCTTC
>-|few|TRBV3-1|TRBJ2-3
CASSGTGHSTDTQYF
TGTGCCAGCAGCGGCACGGGGCATAGCACAGATACGCAGTATTTT
>-|-|TRBV6-1|TRBJ2-2
CASKREGGGNTGELFF
TGTGCCAGCAAACGCGAGGGGGGCGGCAACACCGGGGAGCTGTTTTTT
>-|-|TRBV7-2|TRBJ2-5
CASSSPRPGETQYF
TGTGCCAGCAGCTCCCCCCGGCCCGGGGAGACCCAGTACTTC
>-|few|TRBV27|TRBJ1-2
CASSFGQTYGYTF
TGTGCCAGCAGTTTTGGGCAGACCTATGGCTACACCTTC
>-|many|TRBV20-1|TRBJ2-5
CSASIVGSQETQYF
TGCAGTGCTAGTATTGTTGGCAGCCAAGAGACCCAGTACTTC
>-|-|TRBV11-2|TRBJ2-7
CASSLEAESHEQYF
TGTGCCAGCAGCTTAGAAGCCGAGTCTCACGAGCAGTACTTC
>TRBD2|few|TRBV11-1|TRBJ2-1
CASRSTSGTYNEQFF
TGTGCCAGCAGGTCTACTAGCGGGACTTACAATGAGCAGTTCTTC
>TRBD1|-|TRBV12-3/TRBV12-4|TRBJ2-1
CASSLVVGQGGYNEQFF
TGTGCCAGCAGTTTAGTAGTCGGACAGGGTGGCTACAATGAGCAGTTCTTC
>-|few|TRBV4-3|TRBJ2-2
CASSHTRVSGELFF
TGCGCCAGCAGTCACACTAGAGTTTCCGGGGAGCTGTTTTTT
>-|many|TRBV6-1|TRBJ2-2
CATHLGLRTGELFF
TGTGCCACCCATTTAGGTCTAAGGACCGGGGAGCTGTTTTTT
>-|many|TRBV12-3/TRBV12-4|TRBJ1-1
CASRSGVTEAFF
TGTGCCAGCCGTAGTGGGGTCACTGAAGCTTTCTTT
>TRBD1|few|TRBV29-1|TRBJ2-5
CSALGQVFGETQYF
TGCAGCGCCCTGGGACAGGTCTTCGGAGAGACCCAGTACTTC
>-|few|TRBV20-1|TRBJ2-7
CSANLVGYEQYF
TGCAGTGCTAACTTGGTTGGCTACGAGCAGTACTTC
>TRBD1|-|TRBV20-1|TRBJ2-7
CSAALGTAGYEQYF
TGCAGTGCTGCTCTCGGGACAGCAGGCTACGAGCAGTACTTC
>-|few|TRBV18|TRBJ2-2
CASSPIVLADRLMSTGELFF
TGTGCCAGCTCACCTATCGTACTGGCCGACAGGCTCATGTCCACCGGGGAGCTGTTTTTT
>-|-|TRBV29-1|TRBJ2-6
CSVEWDVPGANVLTF
TGCAGCGTTGAATGGGACGTTCCGGGGGCCAACGTCCTGACTTTC
>-|few|TRBV4-1|TRBJ1-1
CASSQDYPPPAAFF
TGCGCCAGCAGCCAAGATTACCCCCCCCCTGCAGCTTTCTTT
>-|few|TRBV30|TRBJ2-7
CASGKGYEQYF
TGTGCCTCGGGTAAGGGGTACGAGCAGTACTTC
>-|-|TRBV6-1|TRBJ2-5
CASSRAGLGETQYF
TGTGCCAGCAGTCGGGCAGGGTTGGGAGAGACCCAGTACTTC
>-|few|TRBV3-1|TRBJ1-1
CASSQTEGEAFF
TGTGCCAGCAGCCAAACGGAGGGGGAAGCTTTCTTT
>-|-|TRBV15|TRBJ2-1
CATSRGLVGDFEQFF
TGTGCCACCAGCAGAGGACTAGTGGGAGACTTTGAGCAGTTCTTC
>-|many|TRBV29-1|TRBJ2-3
CSGSGAEDTQYF
TGCAGCGGGTCGGGGGCCGAAGATACGCAGTATTTT
>-|few|TRBV7-9|TRBJ1-5
CASSRGAGGNQPQHF
TGTGCCAGCAGCCGGGGGGCCGGGGGCAATCAGCCCCAGCATTTT
>TRBD2|-|TRBV12-3/TRBV12-4|TRBJ2-3
CASSLRVLAGGERAADTQYF
TGTGCCAGCAGTTTACGGGTACTAGCGGGAGGGGAGCGAGCCGCAGATACGCAGTATTTT
>-|few|TRBV6-6|TRBJ2-5
CASRKRSQETQYF
TGTGCCAGCAGAAAACGGAGCCAAGAGACCCAGTACTTC